This TCR beta chain was identified in a study of blood T cell repertoires in COVID-19. Study summary: Acute and convalescent COVID-19 samples came from the United States, Italy and Spain. Sources were T cells, B-cell-depleted T cells, or PBMCs; the material itself was cDNA or gDNA.

V dropped 1 base and J dropped 7 bases, with 9 bases sitting between them. Germline V gene sequence: CDR1 SGHTS, CDR2 YDEGEE. This CDR3 has 13 residues. Study processing details: It was from reference gene primer amplification that nucleated cell counts were estimated. TCRdb's table, derived via immunoSEQ multiplex PCR, lists solely in-frame clones and lacks some. From that table come the V and J calls and clone size; the DNA was used to work out D and trimming. The profile covers roughly 300,000 clones, with 81% appearing a single time and over 2.5% taken by the ten largest. The J gene is TRBJ1-5, the V gene TRBV5-8; D is undetermined. This clonotype was obtained from a woman between 55 and 75 years old with active or convalescent COVID-19. The sample taken for sequencing was peripheral blood. CDR3 sequence: CASSLQRRQPQHF. CDR3 nucleotide sequence: TGTGCCAGCAGCTTGCAAAGGAGGCAGCCCCAGCATTTT.